Shown below are 26 T cell receptor beta chains from a single sample sequenced in a study of blood T cell repertoires in COVID-19 (dated by TCRdb to the early 2020s). Library method: the immunoSEQ multiplex PCR assay. Here the immuneACCESS table is served through TCRdb, limited to in-frame sequences with V and J called. Missing clones are a known gap in these copies; in checked studies unresolved V genes cover under half, and the rest lacks a known reason. Across this sample there are about 39,000 clones, with approximately 88% seen only once. 13% to 15% of the sample comes from the top ten. What was sequenced was peripheral blood. These receptors were taken from a man between 45 and 60 years old with active or convalescent COVID-19.

The chain carries TRBV2 and TRBJ1-5, with a possible D match to TRBD1 (6 bases). This CDR3 has 14 amino acids. In germline, CDR1 is SNHLY, CDR2 FYNNEI. The germline V and J ends were trimmed by 4 bases and 4 bases, with 11 bases remaining between them. The CDR3 DNA reads TGTGCCAGCAGTGCTTGGCAGGGGAATCAGCCCCAGCATTTT. It yields the protein CASSAWQGNQPQHF.

This clone was seen a single time. The chain couples TRBV12-5 to TRBJ2-5; D not resolved. The V end was cut by 6 bases, the J end by 5 bases, with 10 bases between. CDR3 length: 12 amino acids. The germline V gene encodes CDR1 LGHNT and CDR2 FRNRAP. CDR3 sequence: CASGLDRETQYF. CDR3 nucleotide sequence: TGTGCTAGTGGCCTAGATCGCGAGACCCAGTACTTC.

The chain joins TRBV30 to TRBJ2-7; 11 bases match TRBD1. This CDR3 is built from 15 residues. V lost 5 bases and J lost 4; bases outside the gene matches: 10. The V gene's germline CDR1 is GTSNPN and CDR2 SVGIG (reference sequence). CDR3 in amino acids: CAWLNRGQGVYEQYF. CDR3 bases: TGTGCCTGGTTGAACCGGGGACAGGGGGTTTACGAGCAGTACTTC.

This sequence joins TRBV7-9 and TRBJ1-1; D ambiguous. The germline V gene has CDR1 SEHNR and CDR2 FQNEAQ (reference sequence). The length of the CDR3 is 12 residues. Between the trimmed V and J ends, which lost 5 bases and 7 bases, there was a span of 11 bases. CDR3 residues: CASSPLPNEAFF. Here the CDR3 DNA reads TGTGCCAGCAGCCCCCTACCAAATGAAGCTTTCTTT.

The chain joins TRBV5-6 to TRBJ2-3; 8 nucleotides match TRBD2. V lost 0 bases and J lost 3; bases outside the gene matches: 6. CDR3 length: 16 residues. CDR1 SGHDT and CDR2 YYEEEE come from the germline V gene. The CDR3 protein is CASSLGAGGKTDTQYF. In DNA form, the CDR3 reads TGTGCCAGCAGCTTGGGGGCGGGGGGAAAAACAGATACGCAGTATTTT.

The genes are TRBV4-1 and TRBJ2-7, with a tentative D call TRBD1 (6 bases). Trimming left V 3 bases short and J 4 bases short, with 10 bases between. CDR3 length: 13 amino acids. Germline lookup yields CDR1 MGHRA and CDR2 YSYEKL. For the CDR3, the DNA is TGCGCCAGCAGCCAGACACAGGGATACGAGCAGTACTTC. As protein: CASSQTQGYEQYF.

The gene calls are TRBV28 and TRBJ2-7; 8 bases line up with TRBD1. The V gene's germline CDR1 is MDHEN and CDR2 SYDVKM. V shed 6 bases, J shed 9 bases, and the junction held 7 bases outside the gene matches. The CDR3 contains 12 residues. CDR3 coding DNA: TGTGCCAGCAGAGGACAGGGTTGGGTGCAGTACTTC. It is translated as CASRGQGWVQYF.

The rearrangement joins TRBV4-2 to TRBJ2-4; 8 bases map to TRBD1. The ends lost 1 base at V and 3 bases at J; junction bases unmatched: 5. This CDR3 comprises 16 residues. Germline CDR1 LGHNA, CDR2 YNFKEQ. The CDR3 spells CASSQGTGQGKNIQYF. CDR3 sequence (DNA): TGTGCCAGCAGCCAAGGGACAGGGCAGGGCAAAAACATTCAGTACTTC.

The rearrangement links TRBV27 to TRBJ2-1; 7 bases fit TRBD2. V lost 2 bases, J lost 4 bases, and 8 bases stayed unmatched. The germline CDR1 and CDR2 sequences are MNHEY and SMNVEV (reference sequence). The CDR3 is made up of 16 amino acids. This CDR3 is CASSLTGGGPYNEQFF. In nucleotides, the CDR3 is TGTGCCAGCAGTTTAACAGGCGGGGGACCGTACAATGAGCAGTTCTTC.

This chain connects TRBV2 to TRBJ1-2, with D perhaps matching TRBD1 (6 bases). The CDR3 covers 13 residues. Between the trimmed V and J ends, which lost 10 bases and 3 bases, there was a span of 15 bases. In germline, CDR1 is SNHLY, CDR2 FYNNEI. The CDR3 region has the DNA TGTGCCACGTGGACAGCCTCGGACTATGGCTACACCTTC. Translating it yields CATWTASDYGYTF.

The chain couples TRBV19 to TRBJ2-2; the D is unclear. Between the trimmed V and J ends, which lost 7 bases and 4 bases, there was a span of 10 bases. The CDR3 covers 13 residues. The germline V gene encodes CDR1 LNHDA and CDR2 SQIVND (reference sequence). The CDR3 spells CASIEWATGELFF. CDR3 coding DNA: TGTGCCAGTATTGAGTGGGCCACCGGGGAGCTGTTTTTT.

This chain links TRBV7-8 with TRBJ1-3; D is uncertain. The V end lost 5 bases, the J end lost 4 bases, and 15 bases lay between the germline ends. The CDR3 runs 15 residues. Germline CDR1 is SGHVS and CDR2 is FQNEAQ. CDR3 DNA: TGTGCCAGCAGCCCCCGAACACCTTCGGGAAACACCATATATTTT. This sequence encodes CASSPRTPSGNTIYF.

This sequence joins TRBV18 and TRBJ1-1, with TRBD1 as a possible D gene (5 bases). Germline CDR1 is KGHSH and CDR2 is LQKENI. Trimming removed 3 bases at V and 0 bases at J, with 11 bases between. This CDR3 has 15 residues. CDR3 in DNA: TGTGCCAGCTCACCCCAGGGTTGGATGAACACTGAAGCTTTCTTT. Amino acids: CASSPQGWMNTEAFF.

This sequence joins TRBV6-4 and TRBJ2-5; 9 nucleotides line up with TRBD1. CDR1 is MRHNA and CDR2 is SNTAGT in the germline V gene. The CDR3 is 13 residues long. Trimming cost V 4 bases and J 4 bases; bases outside gene matches: 1. The CDR3 bases are TGTGCCAGCAGTGTGGGACAGGGAGAGACCCAGTACTTC. It specifies CASSVGQGETQYF.

The rearrangement joins TRBV19 to TRBJ1-4, with TRBD1 matching over 7 bases. Trimming cost V 6 bases and J 8 bases; bases outside gene matches: 3. The germline gives CDR1 LNHDA, CDR2 SQIVND (reference sequence). This CDR3 spans 12 amino acids. CDR3 amino acids: CASRDRKEKLFF. Here the CDR3 DNA reads TGTGCCAGTAGGGACAGGAAAGAAAAACTGTTTTTT.

This chain joins TRBV30 and TRBJ2-7; D is undetermined. V lost 0 bases and J lost 5, with 5 bases in between. Germline-derived CDR1 and CDR2 are GTSNPN and SVGIG (reference sequence). This CDR3 comprises 11 residues. Here the CDR3 DNA reads TGTGCCTGGAGTGTACTGGACGAGCAGTACTTC. Encoded protein: CAWSVLDEQYF.

The chain uses TRBV7-2 and TRBJ1-5; 7 bases are a match to TRBD1. J was trimmed by 5 bases and V by 4 bases; bases with no gene match: 5. The CDR3 spans 14 residues. Germline assignment: CDR1 SGHTA and CDR2 FQGNSA. In DNA, the CDR3 is TGTGCCAGCAGCTCACGACAGGGCGATCAGCCCCAGCATTTT. This sequence encodes CASSSRQGDQPQHF.

The genes are TRBV19 and TRBJ2-3; D is undetermined. V shed 3 bases and J shed 4 bases, with 8 bases lying between them. The CDR3 spans 13 residues. Germline V gene data show CDR1 as LNHDA and CDR2 as SQIVND (reference sequence). CDR3: CASSMALADTQYF. The CDR3 coding sequence is TGTGCCAGTAGTATGGCTCTTGCAGATACGCAGTATTTT. Variable domain in full (rest from reference TRBV19 and TRBJ2-3): DGGITQSPKYLFRKEGQNVTLSCEQNLNHDAMYWYRQDPGQGLRLIYYSQIVNDFQKGDIAEGYSVSREKKESFPLTVTSAQKNPTAFYLCASSMALADTQYFGPGTRLTVL.

The chain is built from TRBV5-6 and TRBJ1-2, with 10 nucleotides matching TRBD1. V shed 4 bases, J shed 3 bases, and the junction held 6 bases outside the gene matches. The CDR3 sequence is 15 residues long. The germline V gene encodes CDR1 SGHDT and CDR2 YYEEEE. This chain's CDR3 is CASSRRGQGDYGYTF. The CDR3 region has the DNA TGTGCCAGCAGCCGACGAGGACAGGGGGACTATGGCTACACCTTC.

The V call is TRBV7-9, the J call TRBJ1-6; 7 bases agree with TRBD1. V dropped 1 base and J dropped 6; count of bases not matched to a gene: 6. This CDR3 contains 16 residues. Germline V gene sequence: CDR1 SEHNR, CDR2 FQNEAQ (reference sequence). Written as DNA, the CDR3 is TGTGCCAGCAGCTTAGTGGGGGACAGCCCTAATTCACCCCTCCACTTT. This gives the protein CASSLVGDSPNSPLHF.

DNA for the CDR3: TGTGCCAGTTCCTCCGGACGGGATGGCAATGAGCAGTTCTTC. Encoded protein: CASSSGRDGNEQFF. This sequence joins TRBV19 and TRBJ2-1; D might be TRBD2 (5 bases). V was clipped by 8 bases and J by 6 bases, with 17 bases between them. The CDR3 is made up of 14 amino acids. The germline gives CDR1 LNHDA, CDR2 SQIVND (reference sequence).

This sequence joins TRBV28 and TRBJ1-2; a possible D gene is TRBD1 (6 bases). CDR1 is MDHEN and CDR2 is SYDVKM in the germline V gene. V shed 6 bases and J shed 6 bases, with 14 bases lying between them. The CDR3 loop spans 13 amino acids. The CDR3 coding sequence is TGTGCCAGCAGAGTGACAGGCCACCATGGCTACACCTTC. Its protein product is CASRVTGHHGYTF.

J is TRBJ1-3 and V is TRBV29-1; D might be TRBD1 (5 bases). The CDR3 consists of 15 residues. Trimming took 2 bases from V and 1 from J, leaving 12 bases between them. From germline, CDR1 is SQVTM and CDR2 ANQGSEA. DNA for the CDR3: TGCAGCGTTGAATCGCCAGGGAGGTCTGGAAACACCATATATTTT. Its translation is CSVESPGRSGNTIYF.

This chain uses TRBV6-5 with TRBJ2-7, with D maybe TRBD1 (6 bases). CDR3 length equals 13 residues. The germline V gene has CDR1 MNHEY and CDR2 SVGAGI. The ends were cut back, 7 bases at V and 3 bases at J, with 13 bases in the middle. The CDR3 spells CASTLQGLYEQYF. Here the CDR3 DNA reads TGTGCCAGCACCTTACAGGGTCTCTACGAGCAGTACTTC.

The chain couples TRBV5-1 to TRBJ1-2; 10 bases align to TRBD1. The germline gives CDR1 SGHRS, CDR2 YFSETQ. CDR3 length: 15 amino acids. V trimming: 0 bases; J trimming: 8 bases; junction bases outside the gene matches: 7. In DNA, the CDR3 is TGCGCCAGCAGCTTGGATGGGACAGGGGCTCGGGGCTACACCTTC. This translates into CASSLDGTGARGYTF.

This clone has a handful of counts. The chain links TRBV7-9 to TRBJ1-6, with D tentatively TRBD1 (6 bases). V lost 6 bases and J 10 bases, leaving 13 bases between the germline ends. There are 13 residues in the CDR3. Per germline, CDR1 SEHNR and CDR2 FQNEAQ (reference sequence). CDR3 in amino acids: CASSESGESPLHF. CDR3 nucleotides: TGTGCCAGCAGTGAGTCAGGGGAGTCACCCCTCCACTTT.